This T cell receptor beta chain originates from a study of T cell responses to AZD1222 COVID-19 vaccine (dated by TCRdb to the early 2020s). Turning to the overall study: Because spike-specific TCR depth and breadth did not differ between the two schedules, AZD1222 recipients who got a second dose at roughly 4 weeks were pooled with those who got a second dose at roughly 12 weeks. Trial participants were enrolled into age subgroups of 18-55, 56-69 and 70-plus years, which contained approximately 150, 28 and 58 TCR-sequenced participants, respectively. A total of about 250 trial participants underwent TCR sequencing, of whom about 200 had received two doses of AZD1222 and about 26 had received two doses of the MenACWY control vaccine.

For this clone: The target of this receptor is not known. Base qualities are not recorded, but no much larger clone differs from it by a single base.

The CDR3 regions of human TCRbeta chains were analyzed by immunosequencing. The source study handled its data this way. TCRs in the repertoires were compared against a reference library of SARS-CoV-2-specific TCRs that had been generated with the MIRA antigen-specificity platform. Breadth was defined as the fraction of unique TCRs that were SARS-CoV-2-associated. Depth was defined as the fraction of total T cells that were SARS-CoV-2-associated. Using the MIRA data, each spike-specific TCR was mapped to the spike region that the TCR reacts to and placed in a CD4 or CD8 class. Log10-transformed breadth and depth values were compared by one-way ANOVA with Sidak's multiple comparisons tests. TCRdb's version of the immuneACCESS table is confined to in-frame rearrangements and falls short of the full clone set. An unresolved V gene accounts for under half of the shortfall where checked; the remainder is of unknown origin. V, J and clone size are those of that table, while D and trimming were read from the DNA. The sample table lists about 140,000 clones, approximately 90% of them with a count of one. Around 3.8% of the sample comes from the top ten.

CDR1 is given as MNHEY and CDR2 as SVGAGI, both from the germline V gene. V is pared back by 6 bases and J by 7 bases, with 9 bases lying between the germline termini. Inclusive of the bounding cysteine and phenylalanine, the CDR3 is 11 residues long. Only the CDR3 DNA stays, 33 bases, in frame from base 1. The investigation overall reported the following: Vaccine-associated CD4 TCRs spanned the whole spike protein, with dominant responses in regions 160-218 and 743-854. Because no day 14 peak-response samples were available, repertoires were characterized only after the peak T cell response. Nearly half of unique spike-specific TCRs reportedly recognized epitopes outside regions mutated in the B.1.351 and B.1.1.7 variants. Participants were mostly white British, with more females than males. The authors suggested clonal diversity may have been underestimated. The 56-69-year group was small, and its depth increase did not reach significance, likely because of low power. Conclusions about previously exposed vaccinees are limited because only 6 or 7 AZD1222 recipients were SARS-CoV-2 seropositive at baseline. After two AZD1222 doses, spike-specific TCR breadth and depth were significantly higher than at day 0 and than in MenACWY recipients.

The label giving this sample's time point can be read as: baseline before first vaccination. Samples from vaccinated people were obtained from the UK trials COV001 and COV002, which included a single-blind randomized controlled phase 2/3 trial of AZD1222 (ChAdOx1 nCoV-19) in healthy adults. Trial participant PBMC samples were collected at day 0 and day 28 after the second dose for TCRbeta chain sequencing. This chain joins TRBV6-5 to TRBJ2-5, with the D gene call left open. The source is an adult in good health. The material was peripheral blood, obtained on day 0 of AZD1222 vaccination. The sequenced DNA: TGTGCCAGCAGCTCCCTGGGGACCCAGTACTTC. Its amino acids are CASSSLGTQYF.